This passage covers 19 T cell receptor beta chains from one sample sequenced in a study. MiXCR, run by TCRdb on the RT-PCR reads, gives a single entry per CDR3 protein. The top ten clones hold about 3.6% of a sample with hundreds of thousands of distinct CDR3 sequences, 12% to 15% of them seen once. Sequencing was performed on memory CD4+ T cells from blood. The receptors come from a female donor in good health, serving as a healthy control.

The J gene is TRBJ1-4, the V gene TRBV27; D is undetermined. Germline V gene sequence: CDR1 MNHEY, CDR2 SMNVEV (reference sequence). V was trimmed by 1 base and J by 6 bases, leaving 6 bases between them. This CDR3 contains 13 residues. The CDR3 DNA is TGTGCCAGCAGTTTATTCACAGATGAAAAACTGTTTTTT. Residues: CASSLFTDEKLFF. The entire variable domain, with the rest obtained from reference TRBV27 and TRBJ1-4, is as follows: EAQVTQNPRYLITVTGKKLTVTCSQNMNHEYMSWYRQDPGLGLRQIYYSMNVEVTDKGDVPEGYKVSRKEKRNFPLILESPSPNQTSLYFCASSLFTDEKLFFGSGTQLSVL.

This clonotype was picked up a small number of times. CDR3 sequence (DNA): TGTGCCAGTAGTAGCGCGGGGGGGCTCGTCAAAGATACGCAGTATTTT. This sequence encodes CASSSAGGLVKDTQYF. The V gene is TRBV19, the J gene TRBJ2-3; 9 bases match TRBD2. Germline CDR1 and CDR2: LNHDA and SQIVND (reference sequence). The CDR3 has 16 amino acids. The V segment lost 4 bases and the J segment 5 bases; nucleotides outside the gene matches: 10.

This clonotype has a handful of counts. V gene TRBV5-1 combines with J gene TRBJ2-3, with 8 bases aligning to TRBD1. This CDR3 is built from 15 residues. V was clipped by 2 bases and J by 4 bases; unmatched bases: 6. CDR1 and CDR2 (germline): SGHRS, YFSETQ. The CDR3 sequence is CASSFGQGRSDTQYF. Written as DNA, the CDR3 is TGCGCCAGCAGCTTCGGACAGGGAAGGTCAGATACGCAGTATTTT.

J is TRBJ1-2 and V is TRBV5-5, with D tentatively TRBD1 (5 bases). Per the germline V gene, CDR1 is SGHKS and CDR2 is YYEKEE (reference sequence). V dropped 2 bases and J dropped 4 bases, with 15 bases sitting between them. CDR3 length: 15 amino acids. In nucleotides, the CDR3 is TGTGCCAGCAGCTTCAGGGCAGGAGACACCTATGGCTACACCTTC. It translates to CASSFRAGDTYGYTF.

The CDR3 reads CASSLQGGVSNQPQHF. Written as DNA, the CDR3 is TGTGCCAGCTCACTTCAGGGGGGCGTTAGCAATCAGCCCCAGCATTTT. The chain couples TRBV18 to TRBJ1-5; 7 bases map to TRBD1. With V trimmed by 4 bases and J by 0 bases, 6 bases remained unmatched. Per the germline V gene, CDR1 is KGHSH and CDR2 is LQKENI. The CDR3 totals 16 residues.

This clonotype was detected many times. V and J are TRBV7-7 and TRBJ2-1, with 7 bases that match TRBD1. Germline CDR1 is SSHAT and CDR2 is FNYEAQ (reference sequence). This CDR3 comprises 12 residues. V gave up 6 bases and J gave up 7 bases; unmatched junction bases: 3. The CDR3 reads CASSTGENEQFF. The CDR3 DNA follows: TGTGCCAGCAGTACAGGGGAAAATGAGCAGTTCTTC.

For the CDR3, the DNA is TGTGCCAGCAGCGTAGGATCTAGCGGGGTCACCTACGAGCAGTACTTC. It yields the protein CASSVGSSGVTYEQYF. This rearrangement joins TRBV9 to TRBJ2-7; 9 nucleotides align to TRBD2. V lost 0 bases, J lost 2 bases, and 6 bases stayed unmatched. CDR1 and CDR2 from the germline V gene are SGDLS and YYNGEE. The CDR3 spans 16 residues. Using reference TRBV9 and TRBJ2-7 for the parts outside the CDR3, the full variable domain is DSGVTQTPKHLITATGQRVTLRCSPRSGDLSVYWYQQSLDQGLQFLIQYYNGEERAKGNILERFSAQQFPDLHSELNLSSLELGDSALYFCASSVGSSGVTYEQYFGPGTRLTVT.

This clonotype came up a few times. The CDR3 DNA follows: TGCAGTGCTAAGACTCATAGCGGGAGCTTCACCGGGGAGCTGTTTTTT. It codes for CSAKTHSGSFTGELFF. The V and J genes are TRBV20-1 and TRBJ2-2; 9 bases are shared with TRBD2. The trim removed 4 bases at V and 4 bases at J, leaving 10 bases unmatched. The CDR3 runs to 16 residues. Germline V gives CDR1 DFQATT, CDR2 SNEGSKA (reference sequence).

This rearrangement joins TRBV29-1 to TRBJ2-1; 12 nucleotides match TRBD2. V shed 6 bases, J shed 3 bases, and the junction held 18 bases outside the gene matches. The CDR3 has 19 residues. The germline gives CDR1 SQVTM, CDR2 ANQGSEA. CDR3 residues: CSVPAGGTSGLLFYNEQFF. The CDR3, as DNA: TGCAGCGTCCCAGCGGGGGGGACTAGCGGGCTCCTCTTCTACAATGAGCAGTTCTTC.

This clonotype was seen a few times. The CDR3 DNA sequence: TGTGCCAGTAGTATACTGGGCTTAACTGGAAACACCATATATTTT. Protein sequence: CASSILGLTGNTIYF. The chain combines TRBV19 with TRBJ1-3; D unclear. The CDR3 has 15 amino acids. V was trimmed by 2 bases and J by 2 bases, leaving 10 bases between them. CDR1 is LNHDA and CDR2 is SQIVND in the germline V gene (reference sequence). Using reference TRBV19 and TRBJ1-3 for the parts outside the CDR3, the full variable domain is DGGITQSPKYLFRKEGQNVTLSCEQNLNHDAMYWYRQDPGQGLRLIYYSQIVNDFQKGDIAEGYSVSREKKESFPLTVTSAQKNPTAFYLCASSILGLTGNTIYFGEGSWLTVV.

The rearrangement joins TRBV4-3 to TRBJ1-2, with D tentatively TRBD1 (5 bases). This CDR3 has 15 residues. V was trimmed by 1 base and J by 0 bases, leaving 9 bases between them. From germline, CDR1 is LGHNA and CDR2 YSLEER. CDR3 in amino acids: CASSQVQGANYGYTF. The CDR3, as DNA: TGCGCCAGCAGCCAAGTCCAGGGAGCTAACTATGGCTACACCTTC.

The gene calls are TRBV7-9 and TRBJ1-2; D uncertain. V was cut by 2 bases and J by 4 bases, with 17 bases left in between. This CDR3 is 16 amino acids long. CDR1 and CDR2 from the germline V gene are SEHNR and FQNEAQ (reference sequence). CDR3 bases: TGTGCCAGCAGCTTATTCAGCGCTCTTGTGACCTATGGCTACACCTTC. This sequence encodes CASSLFSALVTYGYTF.

This clonotype has only one observation. The chain links TRBV12-3 or TRBV12-4 to TRBJ1-6; TRBD1 is a possible D gene (6 bases). V lost 4 bases and J lost 4, with 8 bases in between. The CDR3 runs to 14 residues. The CDR3: CASSSGQYNSPLHF. CDR3 coding DNA: TGTGCCAGCAGTTCCGGACAGTATAATTCACCCCTCCACTTT.

This clonotype was seen repeatedly, ten times or more. The chain couples TRBV20-1 to TRBJ2-7, with 9 bases aligning to TRBD2. The CDR3 sequence is 14 residues long. V dropped 3 bases and J dropped 0; count of bases not matched to a gene: 3. Germline lookup yields CDR1 DFQATT and CDR2 SNEGSKA (reference sequence). The CDR3 DNA is TGCAGTGCTAGTAGCGGGGGAATCTCCTACGAGCAGTACTTC. Its translation: CSASSGGISYEQYF.

V gene TRBV20-1 combines with J gene TRBJ2-5; 10 positions match TRBD2. Trimming took 6 bases from V and 4 from J; bases not matched to a gene: 8. The germline CDR1 and CDR2 sequences are DFQATT and SNEGSKA (reference sequence). The CDR3 runs 14 residues. The CDR3 reads CSAQAGGPSETQYF. CDR3 in DNA: TGCAGTGCGCAAGCGGGAGGGCCCTCAGAGACCCAGTACTTC.

This clonotype was seen at least ten times. V usage is TRBV29-1 and J usage is TRBJ1-1; D possibly corresponds to TRBD1 (6 bases). The germline V gene encodes CDR1 SQVTM and CDR2 ANQGSEA. The germline V and J ends were trimmed by 4 bases and 7 bases, with 10 bases remaining between them. The CDR3 length is 11 residues. CDR3 nucleotide sequence: TGCAGCGTTGTATGGACAGTTGAAGCTTTCTTT. Its translation is CSVVWTVEAFF.

This clonotype was detected many times. The genes are TRBV20-1 and TRBJ2-3, with TRBD2 matching 10 bases. Germline loops: CDR1 DFQATT, CDR2 SNEGSKA (reference sequence). This CDR3 has 18 residues. V shed 6 bases and J 0 bases; nucleotides not matched to a gene: 15. The CDR3: CSAPAAGGRYISTDTQYF. Written as DNA, the CDR3 is TGCAGTGCCCCCGCAGCGGGAGGGAGGTACATAAGCACAGATACGCAGTATTTT.

The chain recombines TRBV6-2 or TRBV6-3 with TRBJ2-7; TRBD1 matches 8 bases. Trimming removed 6 bases from V and 2 bases from J; junction bases left unmatched: 12. Germline assignment: CDR1 MNHEY and CDR2 SVGEGT. This CDR3 is built from 16 residues. Written as DNA, the CDR3 is TGTGCCAGCAGATCCGTCGGACAGGGCAGAACCTACGAGCAGTACTTC. This gives the protein CASRSVGQGRTYEQYF.

This clonotype has just a few counts. The V gene is TRBV5-6, the J gene TRBJ1-1, with D uncertain. Trimming cost V 1 base and J 7 bases, with 14 bases left between them. The CDR3 spans 14 residues. CDR1 and CDR2 (germline): SGHDT, YYEEEE. The CDR3: CASSLIQLTYEAFF. For the CDR3, the DNA is TGTGCCAGCAGCTTGATTCAGCTTACTTATGAAGCTTTCTTT.